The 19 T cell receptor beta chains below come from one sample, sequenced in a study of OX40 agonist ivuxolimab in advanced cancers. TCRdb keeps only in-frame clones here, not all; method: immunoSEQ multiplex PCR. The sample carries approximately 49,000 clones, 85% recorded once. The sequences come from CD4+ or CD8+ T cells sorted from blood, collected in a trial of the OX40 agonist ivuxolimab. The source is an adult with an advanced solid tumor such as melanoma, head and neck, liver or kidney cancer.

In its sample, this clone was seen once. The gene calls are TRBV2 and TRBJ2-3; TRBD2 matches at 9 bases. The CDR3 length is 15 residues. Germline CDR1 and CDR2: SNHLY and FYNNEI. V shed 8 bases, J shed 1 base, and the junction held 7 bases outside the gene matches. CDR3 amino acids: CASLLAGLGTDTQYF. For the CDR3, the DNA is TGTGCCAGCCTACTAGCGGGTCTTGGCACAGATACGCAGTATTTT. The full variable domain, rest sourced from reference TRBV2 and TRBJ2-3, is EPEVTQTPSHQVTQMGQEVILRCVPISNHLYFYWYRQILGQKVEFLVSFYNNEISEKSEIFDDQFSVERPDGSNFTLKIRSTKLEDSAMYFCASLLAGLGTDTQYFGPGTRLTVL.

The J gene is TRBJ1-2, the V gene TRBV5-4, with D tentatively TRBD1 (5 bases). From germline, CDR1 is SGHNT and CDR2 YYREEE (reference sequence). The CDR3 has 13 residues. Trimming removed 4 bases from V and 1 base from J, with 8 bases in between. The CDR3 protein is CASSAGGNYGYTF. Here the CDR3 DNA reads TGTGCCAGCAGCGCTGGGGGTAACTATGGCTACACCTTC.

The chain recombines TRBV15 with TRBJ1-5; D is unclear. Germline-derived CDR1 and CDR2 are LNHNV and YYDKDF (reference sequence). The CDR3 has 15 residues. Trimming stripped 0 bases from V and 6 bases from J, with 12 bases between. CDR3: CATSRDLASGQPQHF. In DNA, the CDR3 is TGTGCCACCAGCAGAGATTTGGCCAGCGGTCAGCCCCAGCATTTT.

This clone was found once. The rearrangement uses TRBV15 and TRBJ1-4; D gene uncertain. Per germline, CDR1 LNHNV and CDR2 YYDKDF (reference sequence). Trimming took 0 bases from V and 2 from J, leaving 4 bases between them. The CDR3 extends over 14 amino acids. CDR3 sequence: CATSRDRTNEKLFF. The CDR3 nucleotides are TGTGCCACCAGCAGAGATAGGACTAATGAAAAACTGTTTTTT.

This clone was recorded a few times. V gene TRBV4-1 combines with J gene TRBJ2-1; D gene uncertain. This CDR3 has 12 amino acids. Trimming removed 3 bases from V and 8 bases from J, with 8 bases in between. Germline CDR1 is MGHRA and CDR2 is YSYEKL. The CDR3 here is CASSHPEDEQFF. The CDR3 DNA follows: TGCGCCAGCAGCCACCCCGAGGATGAGCAGTTCTTC.

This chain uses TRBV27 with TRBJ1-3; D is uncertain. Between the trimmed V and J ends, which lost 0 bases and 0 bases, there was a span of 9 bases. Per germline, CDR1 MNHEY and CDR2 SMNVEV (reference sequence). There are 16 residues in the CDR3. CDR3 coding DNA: TGTGCCAGCAGTTTATCGTCTCGGTTCTCTGGAAACACCATATATTTT. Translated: CASSLSSRFSGNTIYF.

The CDR3 nucleotides are TGCGCCAGCAGCCAAGGTGGGGCCAACGTCCTGACTTTC. This sequence encodes CASSQGGANVLTF. V is TRBV4-1 and J is TRBJ2-6, with D uncertain. V was pared by 1 base and J by 3 bases, with 1 base between. The CDR3 extends over 13 amino acids. Germline V gives CDR1 MGHRA, CDR2 YSYEKL.

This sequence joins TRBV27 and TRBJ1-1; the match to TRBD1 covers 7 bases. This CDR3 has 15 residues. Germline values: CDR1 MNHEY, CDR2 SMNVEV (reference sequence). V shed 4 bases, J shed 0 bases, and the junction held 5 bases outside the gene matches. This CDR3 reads CASSWRRGLNTEAFF. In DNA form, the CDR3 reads TGTGCCAGCAGTTGGCGTAGGGGGCTGAACACTGAAGCTTTCTTT.

The CDR3 spells CASYPRTGVANQPQHF. In DNA, the CDR3 is TGTGCCAGTTACCCTAGGACAGGGGTGGCAAATCAGCCCCAGCATTTT. The chain carries TRBV19 and TRBJ1-5; 9 nucleotides align to TRBD1. The CDR3 consists of 16 residues. V trimming: 8 bases; J trimming: 4 bases; junction bases outside the gene matches: 12. Germline V gives CDR1 LNHDA, CDR2 SQIVND (reference sequence).

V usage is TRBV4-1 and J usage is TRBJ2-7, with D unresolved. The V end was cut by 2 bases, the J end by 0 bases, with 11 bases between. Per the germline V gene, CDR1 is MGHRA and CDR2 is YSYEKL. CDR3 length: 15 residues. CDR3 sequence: CASSQSAAASYEQYF. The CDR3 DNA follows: TGCGCCAGCAGCCAATCGGCGGCGGCCTCCTACGAGCAGTACTTC.

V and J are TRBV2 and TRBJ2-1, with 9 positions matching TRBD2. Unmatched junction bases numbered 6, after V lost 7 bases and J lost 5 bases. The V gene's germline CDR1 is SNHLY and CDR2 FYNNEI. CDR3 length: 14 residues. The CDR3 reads CASTVAGGHNEQFF. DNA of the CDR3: TGTGCCAGCACGGTCGCGGGGGGGCACAATGAGCAGTTCTTC.

The CDR3 protein is CASSWAGARSLNYGYTF. As DNA, the CDR3 is TGTGCCAGCAGTTGGGCCGGGGCGCGGTCACTAAACTATGGCTACACCTTC. The J gene is TRBJ1-2, the V gene TRBV27, with D possibly being TRBD1 (5 bases). The CDR3 sequence is 17 residues long. CDR1 and CDR2 from the germline V gene are MNHEY and SMNVEV (reference sequence). Trimming removed 4 bases from V and 2 bases from J, with 20 bases in between.

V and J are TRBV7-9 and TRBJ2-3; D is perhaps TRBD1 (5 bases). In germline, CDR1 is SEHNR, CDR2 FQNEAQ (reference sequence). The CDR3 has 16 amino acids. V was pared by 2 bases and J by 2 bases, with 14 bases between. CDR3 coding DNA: TGTGCCAGCAGCTTACCCACTTCAGGGTTCACAGATACGCAGTATTTT. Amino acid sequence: CASSLPTSGFTDTQYF.

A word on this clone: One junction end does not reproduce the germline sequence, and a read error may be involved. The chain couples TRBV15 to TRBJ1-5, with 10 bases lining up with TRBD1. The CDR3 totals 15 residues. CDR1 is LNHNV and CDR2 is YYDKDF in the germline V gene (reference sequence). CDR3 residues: CATSGDRGPGQPQHF. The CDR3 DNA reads TGTGCCACCAGCGGAGACAGGGGGCCGGGTCAGCCCCAGCATTTT.

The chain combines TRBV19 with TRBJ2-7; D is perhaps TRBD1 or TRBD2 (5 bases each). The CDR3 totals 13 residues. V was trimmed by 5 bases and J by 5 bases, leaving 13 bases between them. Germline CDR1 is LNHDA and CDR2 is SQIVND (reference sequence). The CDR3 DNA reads TGTGCCAGTAGTCCTTCGAGGGGCGACGAGCAGTACGTC. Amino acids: CASSPSRGDEQYV.

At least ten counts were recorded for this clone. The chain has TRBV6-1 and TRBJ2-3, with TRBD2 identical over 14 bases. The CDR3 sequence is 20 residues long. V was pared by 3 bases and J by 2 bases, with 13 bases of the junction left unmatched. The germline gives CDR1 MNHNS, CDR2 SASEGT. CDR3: CASSDPTPGTSGGATDTQYF. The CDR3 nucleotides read TGTGCCAGCAGTGATCCTACGCCAGGGACTAGCGGGGGTGCCACAGATACGCAGTATTTT.

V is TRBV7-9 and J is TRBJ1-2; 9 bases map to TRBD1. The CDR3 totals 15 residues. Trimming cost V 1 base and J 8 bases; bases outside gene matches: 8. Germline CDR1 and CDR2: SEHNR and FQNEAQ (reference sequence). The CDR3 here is CASSLVGTGFDGYTF. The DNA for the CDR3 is TGTGCCAGCAGCTTAGTAGGGACAGGGTTTGACGGCTACACCTTC.

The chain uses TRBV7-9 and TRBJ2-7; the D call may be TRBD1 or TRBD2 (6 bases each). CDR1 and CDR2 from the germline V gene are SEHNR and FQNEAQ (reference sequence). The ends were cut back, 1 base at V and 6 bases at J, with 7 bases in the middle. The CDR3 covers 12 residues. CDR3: CASSLGGAEQYV. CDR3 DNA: TGTGCCAGCAGCTTAGGGGGGGCCGAGCAGTACGTC.

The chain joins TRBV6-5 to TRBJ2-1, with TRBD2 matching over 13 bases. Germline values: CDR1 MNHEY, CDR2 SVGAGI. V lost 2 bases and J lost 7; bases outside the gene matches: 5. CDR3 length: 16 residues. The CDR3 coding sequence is TGTGCCAGCAGTTACCAGACTAGCGGGGGGAGGAATGAGCAGTTCTTC. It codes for CASSYQTSGGRNEQFF.